The entry that follows covers one T cell receptor beta chain sequence. This sample is drawn from a study of T-cell reconstitution after alpha-beta-depleted transplantation in children. Unique molecular identifiers featured in how the TCRbeta library was prepared. One entry per CDR3 protein, called by TCRdb with MiXCR from the PCR reads. The table shows some 260,000 distinct CDR3 sequences, with around 25% occurring only once. The sample in question was PBMCs, mostly from graft donor cells, obtained 360 days after TCRalphabeta/CD19-depleted stem cell transplant. This clonotype originated in a female patient between 2 and 15 years old who had a stem cell transplant for congenital amegakaryocytic thrombocytopenia, so the T cells may come from the graft donor.

The CDR3 reads CSANGILSSYEQYF. The CDR3 nucleotides read TGCAGTGCTAACGGGATTTTGAGCTCCTACGAGCAGTACTTC. This chain connects TRBV20-1 to TRBJ2-7; D might be TRBD2 (5 bases). This CDR3 has 14 amino acids. From germline, CDR1 is DFQATT and CDR2 SNEGSKA (reference sequence). Trimming left V 4 bases short and J 0 bases short, with 13 bases between.